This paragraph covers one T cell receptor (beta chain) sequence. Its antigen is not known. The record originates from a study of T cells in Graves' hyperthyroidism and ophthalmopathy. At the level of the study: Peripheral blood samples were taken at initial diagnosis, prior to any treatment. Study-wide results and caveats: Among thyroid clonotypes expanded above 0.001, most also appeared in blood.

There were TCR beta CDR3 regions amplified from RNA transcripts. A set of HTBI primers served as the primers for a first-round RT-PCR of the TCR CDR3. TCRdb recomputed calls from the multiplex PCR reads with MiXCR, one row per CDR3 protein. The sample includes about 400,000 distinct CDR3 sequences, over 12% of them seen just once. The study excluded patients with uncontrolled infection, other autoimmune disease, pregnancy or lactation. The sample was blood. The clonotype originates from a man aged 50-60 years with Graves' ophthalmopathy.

CDR3 sequence reads: CASGERNQPQHF. The CDR3 coding sequence is TGTGCCAGCGGGGAAAGGAATCAGCCCCAGCATTTT. V and J are TRBV6-2 or TRBV6-3 and TRBJ1-5; D not certain. CDR3 length: 12 residues. Trimming shortened V by 8 bases and J by 4 bases, and 9 bases separated the two germline ends. Germline CDR1 and CDR2: MNHEY and SVGEGT.